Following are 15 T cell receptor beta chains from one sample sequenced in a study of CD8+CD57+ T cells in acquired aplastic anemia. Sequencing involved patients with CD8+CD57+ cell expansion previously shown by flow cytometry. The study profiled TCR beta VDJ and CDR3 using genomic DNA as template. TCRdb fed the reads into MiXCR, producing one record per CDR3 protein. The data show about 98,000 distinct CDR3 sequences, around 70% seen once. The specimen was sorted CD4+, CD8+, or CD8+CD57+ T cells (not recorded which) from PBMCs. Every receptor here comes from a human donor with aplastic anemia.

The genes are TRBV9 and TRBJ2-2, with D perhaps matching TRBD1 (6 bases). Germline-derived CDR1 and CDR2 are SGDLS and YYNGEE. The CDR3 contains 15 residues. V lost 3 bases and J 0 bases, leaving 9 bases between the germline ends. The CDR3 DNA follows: TGTGCCAGCAGCGCCGGGACAACGAACACCGGGGAGCTGTTTTTT. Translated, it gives CASSAGTTNTGELFF.

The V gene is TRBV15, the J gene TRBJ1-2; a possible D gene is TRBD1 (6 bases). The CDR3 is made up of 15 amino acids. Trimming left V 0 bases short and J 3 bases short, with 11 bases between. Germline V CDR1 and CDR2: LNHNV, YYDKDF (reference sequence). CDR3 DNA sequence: TGTGCCACCAGCAGAGATAGGGGGGCTTACTATGGCTACACCTTC. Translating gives CATSRDRGAYYGYTF.

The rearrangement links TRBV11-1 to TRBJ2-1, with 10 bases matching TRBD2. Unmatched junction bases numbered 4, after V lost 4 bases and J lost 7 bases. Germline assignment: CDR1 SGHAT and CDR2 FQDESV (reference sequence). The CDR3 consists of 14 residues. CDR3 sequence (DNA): TGTGCCAGCAGCTCCGGACTAGCGGATAATGAGCAGTTCTTC. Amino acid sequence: CASSSGLADNEQFF.

The CDR3 is CASGNPGVPEQYF. The CDR3 bases are TGTGCCAGCGGGAACCCAGGGGTTCCCGAGCAGTACTTC. The chain uses TRBV2 and TRBJ2-7, with TRBD1 as a possible D gene (6 bases). The CDR3 extends over 13 amino acids. V lost 8 bases to trimming and J lost 6 bases, with 17 bases between them. CDR1 is SNHLY, CDR2 FYNNEI, per germline.

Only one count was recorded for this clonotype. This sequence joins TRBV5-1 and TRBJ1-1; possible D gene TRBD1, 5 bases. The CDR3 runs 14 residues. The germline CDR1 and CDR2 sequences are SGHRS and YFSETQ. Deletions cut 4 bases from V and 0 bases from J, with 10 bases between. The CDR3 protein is CASSGDSLNTEAFF. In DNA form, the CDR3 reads TGCGCCAGCAGCGGCGACAGTTTGAACACTGAAGCTTTCTTT.

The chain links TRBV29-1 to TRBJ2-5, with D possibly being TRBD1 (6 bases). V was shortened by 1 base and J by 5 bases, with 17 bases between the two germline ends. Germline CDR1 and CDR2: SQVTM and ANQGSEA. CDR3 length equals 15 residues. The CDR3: CSVEGAASRGETQYF. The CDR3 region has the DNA TGCAGCGTTGAAGGTGCGGCCTCCAGGGGCGAGACCCAGTACTTC.

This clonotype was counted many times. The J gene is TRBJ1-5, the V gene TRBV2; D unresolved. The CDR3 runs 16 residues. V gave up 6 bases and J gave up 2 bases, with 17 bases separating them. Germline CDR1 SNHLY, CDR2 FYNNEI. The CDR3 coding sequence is TGTGCCAGCAGGGACGCCCTAGGTGGTGGCAATCAGCCCCAGCATTTT. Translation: CASRDALGGGNQPQHF.

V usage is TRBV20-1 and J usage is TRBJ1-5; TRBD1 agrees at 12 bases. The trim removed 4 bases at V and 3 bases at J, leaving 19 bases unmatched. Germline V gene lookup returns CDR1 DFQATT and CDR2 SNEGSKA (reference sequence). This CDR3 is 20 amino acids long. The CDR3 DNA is TGCAGTGCTACTACAAACTCCGGGACAGGGGGCGCGGGTATCAATCAGCCCCAGCATTTT. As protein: CSATTNSGTGGAGINQPQHF.

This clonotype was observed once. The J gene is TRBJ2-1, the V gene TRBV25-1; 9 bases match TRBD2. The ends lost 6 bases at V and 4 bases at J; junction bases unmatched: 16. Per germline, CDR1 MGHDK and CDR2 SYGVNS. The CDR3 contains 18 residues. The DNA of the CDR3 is TGTGCCAGCAGCCTCCCCTTCCTCCTAGCGGGATCTTACAATGAGCAGTTCTTC. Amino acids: CASSLPFLLAGSYNEQFF.

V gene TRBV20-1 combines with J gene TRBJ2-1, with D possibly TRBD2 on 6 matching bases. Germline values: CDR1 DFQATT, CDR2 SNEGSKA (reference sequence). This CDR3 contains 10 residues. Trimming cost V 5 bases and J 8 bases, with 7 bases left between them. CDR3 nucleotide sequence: TGCAGTGCTGGAGGGTATGAGCAGTTCTTC. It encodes CSAGGYEQFF.

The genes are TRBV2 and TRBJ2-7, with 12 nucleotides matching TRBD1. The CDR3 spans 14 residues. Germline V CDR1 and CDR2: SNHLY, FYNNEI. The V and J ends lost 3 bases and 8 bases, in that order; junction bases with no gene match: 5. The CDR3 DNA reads TGTGCCAGCAGTGAGGGGAGGGACAGGGGGCAGCAGTACTTC. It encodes CASSEGRDRGQQYF.

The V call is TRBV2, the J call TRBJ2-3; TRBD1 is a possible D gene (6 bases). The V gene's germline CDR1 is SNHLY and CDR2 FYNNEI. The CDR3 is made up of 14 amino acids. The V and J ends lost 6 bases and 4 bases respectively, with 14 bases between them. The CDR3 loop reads CASRNRVIADTQYF. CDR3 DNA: TGTGCCAGCAGGAACAGGGTGATTGCAGATACGCAGTATTTT.

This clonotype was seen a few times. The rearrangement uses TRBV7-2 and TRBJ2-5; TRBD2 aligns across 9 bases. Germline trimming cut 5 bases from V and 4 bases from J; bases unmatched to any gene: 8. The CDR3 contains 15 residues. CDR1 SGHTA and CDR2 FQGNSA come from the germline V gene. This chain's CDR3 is CASSQPRAGGETQYF. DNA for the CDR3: TGTGCCAGCAGCCAACCGAGAGCGGGAGGAGAGACCCAGTACTTC.

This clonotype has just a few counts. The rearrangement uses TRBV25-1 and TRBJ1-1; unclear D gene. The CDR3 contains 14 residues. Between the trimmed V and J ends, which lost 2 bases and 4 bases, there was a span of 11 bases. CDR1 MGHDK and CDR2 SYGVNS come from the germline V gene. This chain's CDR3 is CASSEPTSSTEAFF. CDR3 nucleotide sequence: TGTGCCAGCAGTGAACCCACATCCTCCACTGAAGCTTTCTTT.

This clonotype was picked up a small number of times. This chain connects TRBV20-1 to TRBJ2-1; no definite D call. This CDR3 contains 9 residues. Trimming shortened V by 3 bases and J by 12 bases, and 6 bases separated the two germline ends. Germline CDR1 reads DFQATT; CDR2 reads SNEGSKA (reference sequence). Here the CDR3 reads CSASSGQFF. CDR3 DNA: TGCAGTGCTAGTTCTGGGCAGTTCTTC.